The clone carrying this T cell receptor beta chain was seen a few times. Whole blood was used without fractionation, so all unsorted peripheral T cells were included. An approximately 2.6 ml peripheral blood sample was taken for RNA. cDNA was made from approximately 500 ng RNA using alpha and beta constant primers. Using multiplexing indices, alpha and beta chain libraries were generated apart by chain-specific third strand synthesis. One primer pair amplified all rearrangements per chain; each cDNA got molecular barcodes. TCRdb used MiXCR to reprocess the 5' RACE reads, holding one entry per CDR3 protein. This sample has 10,000 to 15,000 distinct CDR3 sequences, with 9.5% to 13% found just once. Trimming removed 5 bases at V and 2 bases at J, with 14 bases between. The CDR3 has 15 amino acids. CDR1 and CDR2 (germline): SGHAT, FQNNGV. These data are taken from a study of HIV-infected patients and healthy controls.

This chain uses TRBV11-2 with TRBJ2-3; maybe TRBD1 (6 bases). Sample: blood. The receptor comes from an adult in good health. The CDR3 nucleotides are TGTGCCAGCAGCATCGGACAGCTATCCACAGATACGCAGTATTTT. This codes for CASSIGQLSTDTQYF.